In this sample, the clone carrying this TCR beta chain turned up many times. This CDR3 contains 15 residues. V was pared by 10 bases and J by 4 bases, with 10 bases of the junction left unmatched. Germline CDR1 is ENHRY and CDR2 is SYGVKD. The PBMCs were taken from around 9.1 ml of fresh peripheral blood. The sample comes from a study of T cells in Graves' hyperthyroidism and ophthalmopathy. Regions amplified from RNA transcripts were the TCR beta CDR3 regions. With the HTBI primer set, the TCR CDR3 went through a first round of RT-PCR. Each CDR3 protein gets one entry after TCRdb re-called the multiplex PCR reads with MiXCR. The repertoire includes 250,000 to 400,000 distinct CDR3 sequences, around 15% of them detected once, and 34% sits in the top ten.

The sample was blood. The V and J genes are TRBV10-3 and TRBJ2-7; 13 nucleotides agree with TRBD2. This TCR was sampled from a woman between 40 and 55 years old with Graves' ophthalmopathy. The CDR3 loop is CATARGTSGNYEQYF. CDR3 nucleotides: TGTGCCACCGCTCGAGGGACTAGCGGGAATTACGAGCAGTACTTC.